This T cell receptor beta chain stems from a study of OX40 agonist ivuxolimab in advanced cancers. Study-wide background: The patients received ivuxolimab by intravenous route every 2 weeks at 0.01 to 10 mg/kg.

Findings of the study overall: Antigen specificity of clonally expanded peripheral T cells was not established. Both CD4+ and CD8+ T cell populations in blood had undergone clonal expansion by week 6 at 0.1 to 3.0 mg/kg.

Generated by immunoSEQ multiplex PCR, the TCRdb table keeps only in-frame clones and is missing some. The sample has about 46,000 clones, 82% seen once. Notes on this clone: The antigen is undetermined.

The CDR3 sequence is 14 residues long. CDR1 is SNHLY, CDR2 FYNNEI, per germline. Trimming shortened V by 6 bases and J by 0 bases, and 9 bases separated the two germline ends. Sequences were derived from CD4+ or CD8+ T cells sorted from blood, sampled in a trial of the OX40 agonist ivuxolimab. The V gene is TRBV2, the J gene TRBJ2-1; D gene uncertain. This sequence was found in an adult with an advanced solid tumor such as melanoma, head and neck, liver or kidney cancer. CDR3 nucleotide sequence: TGTGCCAGCAGCGACACGAGCTCCTACAATGAGCAGTTCTTC. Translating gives CASSDTSSYNEQFF.